These 29 T cell receptor beta chains originate from one sample sequenced in a study of early T cells in non-severe SARS-CoV-2 infection. MiXCR, run by TCRdb on the 5' RACE reads, gives a single entry per CDR3 protein. In the table there are roughly 41,000 distinct CDR3 sequences, around 6.1% of which are singletons. Material for sequencing was whole blood. The source is an adult who was a healthcare worker with PCR-confirmed SARS-CoV-2 infection or an uninfected control (not recorded which).

This clonotype was picked up many times. The chain employs TRBV10-3 and TRBJ2-5; possible D gene TRBD1, 5 bases. The germline gives CDR1 ENHRY, CDR2 SYGVKD. V was shortened by 0 bases and J by 0 bases, with 11 bases between the two germline ends. The CDR3 is 16 amino acids. The CDR3 DNA follows: TGTGCCATCAGTGAGTCGTCCCAGGGCTACCAAGAGACCCAGTACTTC. It translates to CAISESSQGYQETQYF.

This clonotype has a count of ten or more. The CDR3 DNA reads as TGTGCCAGCAGCTTAGTATCTAGGGAGGGCTACACCTTC. Its protein is CASSLVSREGYTF. The chain uses TRBV7-8 and TRBJ1-2; the D is unclear. Germline CDR1 and CDR2: SGHVS and FQNEAQ. Trimming shortened V by 1 base and J by 8 bases, and 11 bases separated the two germline ends. The CDR3 sequence is 13 residues long.

Ten or more counts support this clonotype. The V call is TRBV7-9, the J call TRBJ2-1; D possibly corresponds to TRBD1 (5 bases). The CDR3 runs to 14 residues. The germline gives CDR1 SEHNR, CDR2 FQNEAQ (reference sequence). The V gene lost 2 bases and the J gene lost 2 bases, with 7 bases spanning the gap. The CDR3 bases are TGTGCCAGCAGCTTAACGACAGCCTACAATGAGCAGTTCTTC. Its protein is CASSLTTAYNEQFF.

This clonotype was counted many times. The J gene is TRBJ2-1, the V gene TRBV12-3 or TRBV12-4, with 7 bases lining up with TRBD2. V shed 6 bases and J 5 bases; nucleotides not matched to a gene: 16. This CDR3 region has 17 residues. The CDR3 is CASSNRTSAAAHNEQFF. The CDR3 nucleotides read TGTGCCAGCAGCAACCGTACTAGCGCCGCGGCTCACAATGAGCAGTTCTTC.

By share, this clonotype ranks as medium-sized. The chain is built from TRBV7-3 and TRBJ2-2; 12 bases fit TRBD2. The V gene end was trimmed by 4 bases and the J gene end by 7 bases; junction bases not matched to a gene: 10. CDR1 is SGHTA, CDR2 FQGTGA, per germline. The CDR3 contains 17 residues. The CDR3 nucleotides are TGTGCCAGCAGCTCTCTAGCGGGGGGGCCCCGTTTCGGGGAGCTGTTTTTT. It specifies CASSSLAGGPRFGELFF.

The rearrangement links TRBV24-1 to TRBJ2-3; 7 nucleotides line up with TRBD1. After removal of 5 bases from V and 3 bases from J, the junction contained 7 bases not matched to a gene. CDR1 is KGHDR, CDR2 SFDVKD, per germline. The CDR3 consists of 15 residues. In DNA, the CDR3 is TGTGCCACCAGTGCGAGGGGGCTAGGTACAGATACGCAGTATTTT. Residues: CATSARGLGTDTQYF.

In this sample, this clonotype turned up many times. Written as DNA, the CDR3 is TGTGCCAGCAGTTACATCTCCGCAGGGCAGGCACCCCTCCACTTT. Translating it yields CASSYISAGQAPLHF. This chain links TRBV6-5 with TRBJ1-6; D perhaps matches TRBD1 (5 bases). The length of the CDR3 is 15 residues. V lost 2 bases and J 11 bases, leaving 16 bases between the germline ends. The germline V gene has CDR1 MNHEY and CDR2 SVGAGI.

This clonotype was counted many times. V and J are TRBV6-5 and TRBJ2-5; 13 nucleotides match TRBD2. Germline lookup yields CDR1 MNHEY and CDR2 SVGAGI. The CDR3 is made up of 15 amino acids. The V segment lost 4 bases and the J segment 5 bases; nucleotides outside the gene matches: 4. In DNA form, the CDR3 reads TGTGCCAGCAGTTTTGGACTAGCGGGAGCTGAGACCCAGTACTTC. It is translated as CASSFGLAGAETQYF.

The sample holds many counts of this clonotype. The rearrangement joins TRBV12-3 or TRBV12-4 to TRBJ1-2; D gene unclear. Deletions cut 7 bases from V and 5 bases from J, with 14 bases between. This CDR3 has 13 amino acids. In nucleotides, the CDR3 is TGTGCCAGCACCGGTGGAAGGGTGTATGGCTACACCTTC. Translated, it gives CASTGGRVYGYTF.

The J gene is TRBJ1-4, the V gene TRBV6-2 or TRBV6-3; TRBD1 might be the D (6 bases). Trimming removed 7 bases at V and 4 bases at J, with 13 bases between. This CDR3 is built from 14 residues. The V gene's germline CDR1 is MNHEY and CDR2 SVGEGT. CDR3 loop: CASTGRGINEKLFF. CDR3 coding DNA: TGTGCCAGCACTGGCAGGGGCATTAATGAAAAACTGTTTTTT.

This clonotype was seen at least ten times. This chain uses TRBV7-8 with TRBJ2-1; TRBD2 agrees at 10 bases. The ends lost 3 bases at V and 5 bases at J; junction bases unmatched: 13. This CDR3 has 18 residues. The germline gives CDR1 SGHVS, CDR2 FQNEAQ. As DNA, the CDR3 is TGTGCCAGCAGCTTGCAGGCGGGGGCTAGCGGGAGTGACAATGAGCAGTTCTTC. Translation gives CASSLQAGASGSDNEQFF.

The gene calls are TRBV15 and TRBJ2-3; TRBD1 aligns across 7 bases. This CDR3 is 16 amino acids long. V lost 1 base to trimming and J lost 3 bases; unmatched junction nucleotides: 7. Germline-derived CDR1 and CDR2 are LNHNV and YYDKDF (reference sequence). The CDR3 protein is CATSRVGQELTDTQYF. The CDR3 nucleotides read TGTGCCACCAGCAGAGTTGGACAGGAGTTAACAGATACGCAGTATTTT.

This clonotype occurred many times. The junction differs from germline at one of its ends, possibly a read error. The chain has TRBV5-5 and TRBJ2-3; D ambiguous. Germline loops: CDR1 SGHKS, CDR2 YYEKEE (reference sequence). The CDR3 consists of 14 residues. This CDR3 reads CASSSFRYTDTQFF. CDR3 nucleotide sequence: TGTGCCAGCAGCTCCTTTAGGTACACAGATACGCAGTTTTTT.

This clonotype came up many times. The J gene is TRBJ1-3, the V gene TRBV10-3, with D possibly TRBD1 on 5 matching bases. CDR3 length equals 14 residues. Looked up from germline, CDR1 is ENHRY and CDR2 is SYGVKD. V was clipped by 6 bases and J by 4 bases, with 13 bases between them. CDR3 region: CAIRDSGYGNTIYF. The DNA of the CDR3 is TGTGCCATCAGAGACTCAGGGTACGGAAACACCATATATTTT.

This clonotype was detected many times. The chain uses TRBV19 and TRBJ2-1; D uncertain. This CDR3 comprises 13 residues. Germline CDR1 is LNHDA and CDR2 is SQIVND (reference sequence). V was trimmed by 5 bases and J by 2 bases, leaving 7 bases between them. CDR3 region: CASSPAAYNEQFF. The CDR3 nucleotides are TGTGCCAGTAGTCCCGCAGCCTACAATGAGCAGTTCTTC.

This clonotype was found many times. The rearrangement uses TRBV20-1 and TRBJ1-2; unclear D gene. The germline V gene has CDR1 DFQATT and CDR2 SNEGSKA (reference sequence). The CDR3 length is 13 residues. V lost 3 bases, J lost 4 bases, and 12 bases lay in between. CDR3 nucleotide sequence: TGCAGTGCTAGTCTTGGATTGTCCTATGGCTACACCTTC. Protein: CSASLGLSYGYTF.

There are many counts of this clonotype. Compared with germline, one end of the junction differs, possibly owing to a read error. The chain couples TRBV5-1 to TRBJ2-1, with unresolved D. CDR1 SGHRS and CDR2 YFSETQ come from the germline V gene. The CDR3 extends over 15 amino acids. CDR3 protein: CASSLGGSSYNEQFF. For the CDR3, the DNA is TGTGCCAGCAGTTTAGGCGGAAGCTCCTACAATGAGCAGTTCTTC. Variable domain in full (rest from reference TRBV5-1 and TRBJ2-1): KAGVTQTPRYLIKTRGQQVTLSCSPISGHRSVSWYQQTPGQGLQFLFEYFSETQRNKGNFPGRFSGRQFSNSRSEMNVSTLELGDSALYLCASSLGGSSYNEQFFGPGTRLTVL.

The chain has TRBV5-1 and TRBJ1-1; D not resolved. The CDR3 contains 13 residues. V dropped 1 base and J dropped 0 bases, with 4 bases sitting between them. Per germline, CDR1 SGHRS and CDR2 YFSETQ. CDR3 DNA sequence: TGCGCCAGCAGCTTGTTGGTGAACACTGAAGCTTTCTTT. Its protein product is CASSLLVNTEAFF. Supplemented by reference TRBV5-1 and TRBJ1-1, the full variable domain reads KAGVTQTPRYLIKTRGQQVTLSCSPISGHRSVSWYQQTPGQGLQFLFEYFSETQRNKGNFPGRFSGRQFSNSRSEMNVSTLELGDSALYLCASSLLVNTEAFFGQGTRLTVV.

This clonotype was counted many times. The chain is built from TRBV2 and TRBJ2-7; D is unresolved. Trimming left V 4 bases short and J 5 bases short, with 3 bases between. From germline, CDR1 is SNHLY and CDR2 FYNNEI. The CDR3 sequence is 10 residues long. This chain's CDR3 is CASSVNEQYF. As DNA, the CDR3 is TGTGCCAGCAGTGTCAACGAGCAGTACTTC.

The chain couples TRBV29-1 to TRBJ2-1; D gene ambiguous. This CDR3 comprises 11 residues. Germline V gene sequence: CDR1 SQVTM, CDR2 ANQGSEA. V shed 3 bases and J shed 8 bases, with 8 bases lying between them. CDR3 in amino acids: CSVDVDYEQFF. DNA for the CDR3: TGCAGCGTTGACGTAGACTATGAGCAGTTCTTC.

This clonotype was seen many times. This chain uses TRBV2 with TRBJ2-1, with a tentative D call TRBD2 (5 bases). The CDR3 contains 16 residues. The V gene's germline CDR1 is SNHLY and CDR2 FYNNEI. The V end was cut by 4 bases, the J end by 5 bases, with 18 bases between. CDR3 coding DNA: TGTGCCAGCAGTGCCCCCCGGGATTTCGACCACAATGAGCAGTTCTTC. This codes for CASSAPRDFDHNEQFF.

V and J are TRBV3-1 and TRBJ2-1; unclear D gene. Germline values: CDR1 LGHDT, CDR2 YNNKEL (reference sequence). The CDR3 covers 12 residues. Trimming pared 1 base from V and 7 bases from J, leaving 5 bases between. CDR3 in DNA: TGTGCCAGCAGCCAAGGCCCGAATGAGCAGTTCTTC. Protein: CASSQGPNEQFF.

The rearrangement links TRBV7-8 to TRBJ1-1, with D uncertain. The CDR3 is 14 residues long. Per germline, CDR1 SGHVS and CDR2 FQNEAQ. Trimming stripped 5 bases from V and 1 base from J, with 11 bases between. CDR3 loop: CASSPGLANTEAFF. The CDR3, as DNA: TGTGCCAGCAGCCCTGGTCTGGCGAACACTGAAGCTTTCTTT.

This clonotype was seen more than once but under ten times. The V call is TRBV6-5, the J call TRBJ2-7, with TRBD2 as a possible D gene (7 bases). This CDR3 has 14 amino acids. Trimming pared 7 bases from V and 7 bases from J, leaving 20 bases between. Germline V CDR1 and CDR2: MNHEY, SVGAGI. As DNA, the CDR3 is TGTGCCAGCAACCCAGCCCGGGGGGCCAGGGAGCAGTACTTC. Protein product: CASNPARGAREQYF.

This clonotype was detected ten times or more. The chain carries TRBV18 and TRBJ1-5; no firm D call. This CDR3 is 14 amino acids long. Between the trimmed V and J ends, which lost 5 bases and 2 bases, there was a span of 10 bases. The V gene's germline CDR1 is KGHSH and CDR2 LQKENI. This CDR3 is CASSEYFGNQPQHF. CDR3 coding DNA: TGTGCCAGCTCAGAGTACTTTGGCAATCAGCCCCAGCATTTT.

This clonotype was observed many times. The chain links TRBV19 to TRBJ2-2; D possibly corresponds to TRBD2 (6 bases). This CDR3 has 14 amino acids. Per germline, CDR1 LNHDA and CDR2 SQIVND (reference sequence). The V end lost 5 bases, the J end lost 4 bases, and 11 bases lay between the germline ends. The CDR3 region has the DNA TGTGCCAGTAGTCCCATCGGGGGCACCGGGGAGCTGTTTTTT. Its translation is CASSPIGGTGELFF.

This clonotype was seen only a few times. The rearrangement uses TRBV29-1 and TRBJ2-1; possibly TRBD1 or TRBD2 for D (5 bases each). This CDR3 contains 9 residues. V lost 6 bases to trimming and J lost 8 bases, with 5 bases between them. Germline CDR1 is SQVTM and CDR2 is ANQGSEA. CDR3 sequence (DNA): TGCAGCGTGGGGGATGAGCAGTTCTTC. Protein: CSVGDEQFF.

This clonotype was counted ten times or more. The chain combines TRBV20-1 with TRBJ2-1; tentatively, D is TRBD1 or TRBD2 (5 bases each). Germline CDR1 DFQATT, CDR2 SNEGSKA (reference sequence). The germline V and J ends were trimmed by 3 bases and 5 bases, with 14 bases remaining between them. This CDR3 comprises 14 residues. CDR3 nucleotides: TGCAGTGCTAGCACCCCTAGCAGGGACAATGAGCAGTTCTTC. Encoded protein: CSASTPSRDNEQFF.

This clonotype was recorded many times. The chain has TRBV24-1 and TRBJ2-1; D unclear. The germline V and J ends were trimmed by 5 bases and 0 bases, with 10 bases remaining between them. CDR1 is KGHDR and CDR2 is SFDVKD in the germline V gene. This CDR3 has 15 amino acids. The CDR3 sequence is CATSGVASSYNEQFF. The CDR3 nucleotides are TGTGCCACCAGTGGAGTCGCAAGCTCCTACAATGAGCAGTTCTTC.